These 19 T cell receptor beta chains were all obtained from the same sample, sequenced in a study of blood T cell repertoires in COVID-19. TCRdb's table, derived via immunoSEQ multiplex PCR, lists solely in-frame clones and lacks some. The sample includes about 140,000 clones, approximately 90% of them seen just once. Sequenced: peripheral blood. The source is a human donor in a cohort sampled during active COVID-19.

V is TRBV5-4 and J is TRBJ2-5; tentatively, D is TRBD2 (6 bases). Germline CDR1 SGHNT, CDR2 YYREEE (reference sequence). V was cut by 0 bases and J by 5 bases, with 14 bases left in between. CDR3 length: 15 residues. The CDR3 DNA sequence: TGTGCCAGCAGCTTGGATCCTAGCGCGGGGGAGACCCAGTACTTC. Protein product: CASSLDPSAGETQYF.

The rearrangement joins TRBV7-9 to TRBJ1-2; D ambiguous. The CDR3 has 12 amino acids. CDR1 and CDR2 from the germline V gene are SEHNR and FQNEAQ (reference sequence). Trimming cost V 2 bases and J 7 bases, with 8 bases left between them. CDR3 region: CASSLQVVGYTF. Here the CDR3 DNA reads TGTGCCAGCAGCTTACAGGTGGTTGGCTACACCTTC.

This chain uses TRBV6-5 with TRBJ2-7; 7 bases are a match to TRBD1. Per the germline V gene, CDR1 is MNHEY and CDR2 is SVGAGI. This CDR3 spans 15 amino acids. The ends lost 4 bases at V and 2 bases at J; junction bases unmatched: 8. CDR3 loop: CASSSIRQGAYEQYF. In DNA form, the CDR3 reads TGTGCCAGCAGTTCGATCCGACAGGGTGCCTACGAGCAGTACTTC.

The rearrangement links TRBV7-2 to TRBJ2-2; D is ambiguous. The V gene's germline CDR1 is SGHTA and CDR2 FQGNSA. V lost 1 base, J lost 1 base, and 4 bases lay in between. The CDR3 loop spans 14 amino acids. DNA for the CDR3: TGTGCCAGCAGCTTAGGACAGAACACCGGGGAGCTGTTTTTT. It specifies CASSLGQNTGELFF.

The chain is built from TRBV3-1 (or the pseudogene TRBV3-2) and TRBJ2-7; the match to TRBD2 covers 11 bases. CDR3 length: 15 amino acids. CDR1 LGHDT and CDR2 YNNKEL come from the germline V gene (reference sequence). V trimming: 3 bases; J trimming: 7 bases; junction bases outside the gene matches: 8. The CDR3 here is CASSHSGGGHFEQYF. The CDR3 bases are TGTGCCAGCAGCCATAGCGGGGGGGGGCATTTTGAGCAGTACTTC.

The chain has TRBV12-3 or TRBV12-4 and TRBJ1-2; D possibly corresponds to TRBD1 (6 bases). The CDR3 sequence is 13 residues long. V was pared by 3 bases and J by 4 bases, with 9 bases between. Here the CDR3 reads CASSLKGGYGYTF. The CDR3 DNA reads TGTGCCAGCAGTTTGAAAGGGGGCTATGGCTACACCTTC.

V is TRBV5-1 and J is TRBJ2-5, with D uncertain. The CDR3 runs 15 residues. CDR1 is SGHRS and CDR2 is YFSETQ in the germline V gene. The V end lost 1 base, the J end lost 2 bases, and 12 bases lay between the germline ends. CDR3 DNA: TGCGCCAGCAGCTTGAGGTTTGGCGGTCAAGAGACCCAGTACTTC. Translating gives CASSLRFGGQETQYF. Variable domain in full (rest from reference TRBV5-1 and TRBJ2-5): KAGVTQTPRYLIKTRGQQVTLSCSPISGHRSVSWYQQTPGQGLQFLFEYFSETQRNKGNFPGRFSGRQFSNSRSEMNVSTLELGDSALYLCASSLRFGGQETQYFGPGTRLLVL.

V and J are TRBV6-1 and TRBJ1-1, with D tentatively TRBD1 (6 bases). The CDR3 spans 15 residues. CDR1 MNHNS and CDR2 SASEGT come from the germline V gene. The V and J ends lost 2 bases and 2 bases respectively, with 12 bases between them. CDR3 DNA: TGTGCCAGCAGTGAAAGAGACAGGACAAACACTGAAGCTTTCTTT. It yields the protein CASSERDRTNTEAFF.

The rearrangement links TRBV13 to TRBJ2-5; D is unresolved. Trimming pared 3 bases from V and 2 bases from J, leaving 13 bases between. CDR1 and CDR2 from the germline V gene are PRHDT and FYEKMQ (reference sequence). The CDR3 spans 15 residues. CDR3 region: CASSLAGRIQETQYF. CDR3 bases: TGTGCCAGCAGCTTGGCTGGGCGTATACAAGAGACCCAGTACTTC.

The gene calls are TRBV18 and TRBJ2-1, with D possibly TRBD2 on 7 matching bases. The CDR3 totals 16 residues. Germline V gene data show CDR1 as KGHSH and CDR2 as LQKENI. V shed 6 bases and J shed 4 bases, with 19 bases lying between them. CDR3 sequence: CASSPDRGAWYNEQFF. CDR3 coding DNA: TGTGCCAGCTCCCCCGACCGGGGGGCGTGGTACAATGAGCAGTTCTTC.

In DNA form, the CDR3 reads TGCGCCAGCAGCCCCCAGGACAGGGGGCTCTCCTACGAGCAGTACTTC. This translates into CASSPQDRGLSYEQYF. The rearrangement uses TRBV4-1 and TRBJ2-7; 11 bases match TRBD1. V lost 4 bases to trimming and J lost 0 bases; unmatched junction nucleotides: 5. CDR1 MGHRA and CDR2 YSYEKL come from the germline V gene. This CDR3 spans 16 amino acids.

The V and J genes are TRBV27 and TRBJ1-3; D is uncertain. The CDR3 sequence is 13 residues long. Trimming removed 10 bases at V and 0 bases at J, with 10 bases between. The germline CDR1 and CDR2 sequences are MNHEY and SMNVEV (reference sequence). CDR3 amino acids: CATRSNSGNTIYF. The CDR3 DNA sequence: TGTGCCACACGGTCCAACTCTGGAAACACCATATATTTT.

The J gene is TRBJ2-1, the V gene TRBV2; TRBD2 matches at 16 bases. V shed 4 bases, J shed 13 bases, and the junction held 7 bases outside the gene matches. This CDR3 region has 15 residues. Germline V lookup: CDR1 SNHLY, CDR2 FYNNEI. The CDR3 protein is CASSAGLAGGPRQFF. The CDR3 region has the DNA TGTGCCAGCAGTGCGGGACTAGCGGGGGGGCCTCGTCAGTTCTTC. The entire variable domain, with the rest obtained from reference TRBV2 and TRBJ2-1, is as follows: EPEVTQTPSHQVTQMGQEVILRCVPISNHLYFYWYRQILGQKVEFLVSFYNNEISEKSEIFDDQFSVERPDGSNFTLKIRSTKLEDSAMYFCASSAGLAGGPRQFFGPGTRLTVL.

The rearrangement links TRBV13 to TRBJ1-1, with 7 bases identical to TRBD1. Germline CDR1 PRHDT, CDR2 FYEKMQ (reference sequence). The CDR3 sequence is 16 residues long. After removal of 3 bases from V and 0 bases from J, the junction contained 7 bases not matched to a gene. DNA for the CDR3: TGTGCCAGCAGCTTCGCCGGGGGACAGCTGAACACTGAAGCTTTCTTT. Translating it yields CASSFAGGQLNTEAFF. Complete variable domain (other parts from reference TRBV13 and TRBJ1-1): AAGVIQSPRHLIKEKRETATLKCYPIPRHDTVYWYQQGPGQDPQFLISFYEKMQSDKGSIPDRFSAQQFSDYHSELNMSSLELGDSALYFCASSFAGGQLNTEAFFGQGTRLTVV.

The chain couples TRBV27 to TRBJ2-7; D perhaps matches TRBD1 (5 bases). This CDR3 spans 13 amino acids. Looked up from germline, CDR1 is MNHEY and CDR2 is SMNVEV (reference sequence). V lost 8 bases, J lost 0 bases, and 11 bases lay in between. The CDR3 loop reads CASWTRSSYEQYF. Written as DNA, the CDR3 is TGTGCCAGCTGGACACGGAGCTCCTACGAGCAGTACTTC.

The chain recombines TRBV18 with TRBJ1-2; 7 nucleotides agree with TRBD1. The V gene end was trimmed by 8 bases and the J gene end by 6 bases; junction bases not matched to a gene: 12. CDR1 KGHSH and CDR2 LQKENI come from the germline V gene. This CDR3 contains 14 residues. CDR3: CASTLEAGGNGYTF. CDR3 DNA: TGTGCCAGCACCCTTGAGGCAGGGGGTAATGGCTACACCTTC.

The rearrangement uses TRBV5-4 and TRBJ1-1; D gene unclear. Germline V lookup: CDR1 SGHNT, CDR2 YYREEE (reference sequence). The CDR3 extends over 17 amino acids. V was trimmed by 5 bases and J by 0 bases, leaving 20 bases between them. The CDR3 protein is CASRKGALGLLNTEAFF. The CDR3 DNA sequence: TGTGCCAGCAGGAAGGGAGCCCTGGGGTTATTGAACACTGAAGCTTTCTTT.

The rearrangement joins TRBV5-4 to TRBJ2-7; D perhaps matches TRBD1 (6 bases). The CDR3 totals 13 residues. The ends were cut back, 8 bases at V and 5 bases at J, with 17 bases in the middle. Germline CDR1 is SGHNT and CDR2 is YYREEE (reference sequence). The DNA of the CDR3 is TGTGCCAGTAGAAAATCCAGGGGAGACGAGCAGTACTTC. This sequence encodes CASRKSRGDEQYF.

The chain uses TRBV19 and TRBJ2-3; TRBD2 aligns across 7 bases. Unmatched junction bases numbered 6, after V lost 11 bases and J lost 1 base. The CDR3 extends over 13 amino acids. CDR1 LNHDA and CDR2 SQIVND come from the germline V gene (reference sequence). CDR3 bases: TGTGCCGCTGGACTAGATCGCACAGATACGCAGTATTTT. Residues: CAAGLDRTDTQYF. The full variable domain, in which reference TRBV19 and TRBJ2-3 provide the parts outside the CDR3, is DGGITQSPKYLFRKEGQNVTLSCEQNLNHDAMYWYRQDPGQGLRLIYYSQIVNDFQKGDIAEGYSVSREKKESFPLTVTSAQKNPTAFYLCAAGLDRTDTQYFGPGTRLTVL.